The rows below give T cell receptor beta chains drawn from one sample of a study of blood T cell repertoires in COVID-19. Profiling relied on immunoSEQ multiplex PCR, and the TCRdb table lists in-frame clones only, not all of them. The sample lists more than 110,000 clones, roughly 85% occurring once. Sequenced input: peripheral blood. The receptors shown here come from a man aged 60-69 years with acute or convalescent COVID-19. Both conserved end residues are trimmed from each CDR3. Each record gives: J gene, V gene, CDR3 protein.

TRBJ1-1	TRBV11-2	ASSLDPGNTEAF
TRBJ1-6	TRBV28	ASSGGLDGSSYNSPLH
TRBJ1-6	TRBV7-6	ASSFGTGSNSPLH
TRBJ2-5	TRBV5-4	ASSLAPAGMQETQY
TRBJ1-1	TRBV29-1	SGGQGAVTEAF
TRBJ1-6	TRBV6-1	ASSDRQGAYSPLH
TRBJ2-2	TRBV4-2	ASSQGTGVRDTGELF
TRBJ1-3	TRBV11-2	ASTPTGFSGNTIY
TRBJ1-1	TRBV7-9	ASSLGQGRSRGTEAF
TRBJ1-5	TRBV4-2	ASSQQGLLNQPQH
TRBJ2-3	TRBV5-4	ASSLGSGGGTQY
TRBJ1-5	TRBV19	ASSIQPRVSNQPQH
TRBJ2-3	TRBV6-5	ARGREDLDTQY
TRBJ2-7	TRBV29-1	SVGRPGPLYEQY
TRBJ2-2	TRBV7-8	ASSLSGARTGELF
TRBJ1-1	TRBV7-9	ASGRQGHDTEAF
TRBJ2-3	TRBV9	ASSVTGVGDTQY
TRBJ1-1	TRBV5-5	ASSRGTGANTEAF
TRBJ1-1	TRBV20-1	SAPDRDKAF
TRBJ1-6	TRBV28	ASSPPAGHNSPLH
TRBJ2-2	TRBV5-1	ASSIRQGGAGELF
TRBJ2-3	TRBV19	ASSMLAARTDTQY
TRBJ1-2	TRBV28	ASSLEGGANGYT
TRBJ1-5	TRBV2	ASRAEERQPQH
TRBJ2-7	TRBV27	ASSSQGLAGGYEQY
TRBJ2-5	TRBV5-4	ASSLVMREGRAKETQY
TRBJ1-1	TRBV27	ASSSFPTAEAF
TRBJ1-6	TRBV30	AWRRGPGGNSPLH
TRBJ1-4	TRBV20-1	SASIAVHRGREKLF
TRBJ1-3	TRBV21-1	AARGREAGNTIY
TRBJ1-5	TRBV25-1	ASSEYGGNQPQH
TRBJ1-3	TRBV5-1	ASSEGTAGNTIY